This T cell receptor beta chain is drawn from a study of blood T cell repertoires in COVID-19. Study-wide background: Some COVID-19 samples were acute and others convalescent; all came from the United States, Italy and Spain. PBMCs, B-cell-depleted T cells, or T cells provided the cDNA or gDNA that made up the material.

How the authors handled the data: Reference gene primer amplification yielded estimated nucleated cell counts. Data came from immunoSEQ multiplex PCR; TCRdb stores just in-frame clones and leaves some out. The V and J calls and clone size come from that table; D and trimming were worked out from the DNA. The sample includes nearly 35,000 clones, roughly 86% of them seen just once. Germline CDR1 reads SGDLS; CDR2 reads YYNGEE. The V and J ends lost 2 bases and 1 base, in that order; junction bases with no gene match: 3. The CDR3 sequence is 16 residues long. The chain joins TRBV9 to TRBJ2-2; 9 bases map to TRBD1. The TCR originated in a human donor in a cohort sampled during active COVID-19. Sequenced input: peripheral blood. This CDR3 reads CASSVSDRGNTGELFF. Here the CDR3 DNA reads TGTGCCAGCAGCGTCTCGGACAGGGGGAACACCGGGGAGCTGTTTTTT.